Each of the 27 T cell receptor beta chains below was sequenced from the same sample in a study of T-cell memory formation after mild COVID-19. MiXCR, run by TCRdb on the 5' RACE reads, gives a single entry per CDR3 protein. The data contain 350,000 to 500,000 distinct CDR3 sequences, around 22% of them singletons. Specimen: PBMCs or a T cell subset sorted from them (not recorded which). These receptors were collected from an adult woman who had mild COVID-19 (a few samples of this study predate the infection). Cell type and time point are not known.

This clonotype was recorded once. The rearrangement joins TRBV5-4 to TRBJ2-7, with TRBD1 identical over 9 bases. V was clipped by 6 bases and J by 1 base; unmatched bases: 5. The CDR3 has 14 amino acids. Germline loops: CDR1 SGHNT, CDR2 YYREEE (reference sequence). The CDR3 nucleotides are TGTGCCAGCATGGTGGGACAGGGTTCCTACGAGCAGTACTTC. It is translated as CASMVGQGSYEQYF.

The CDR3 region has the DNA TGTGCCAGCAGCTTGGGTATACAGGGGGCCTATAGCACAGATACGCAGTATTTT. Protein product: CASSLGIQGAYSTDTQYF. The chain carries TRBV5-6 and TRBJ2-3; 9 bases are shared with TRBD1. The CDR3 totals 18 residues. V lost 0 bases to trimming and J lost 0 bases; unmatched junction nucleotides: 8. Per germline, CDR1 SGHDT and CDR2 YYEEEE.

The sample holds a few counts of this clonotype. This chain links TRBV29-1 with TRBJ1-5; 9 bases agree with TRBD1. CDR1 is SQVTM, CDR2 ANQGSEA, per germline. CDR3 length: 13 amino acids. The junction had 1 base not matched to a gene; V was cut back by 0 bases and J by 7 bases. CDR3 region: CSVEEGQGQPQHF. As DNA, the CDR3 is TGCAGCGTTGAAGAGGGACAGGGCCAGCCCCAGCATTTT.

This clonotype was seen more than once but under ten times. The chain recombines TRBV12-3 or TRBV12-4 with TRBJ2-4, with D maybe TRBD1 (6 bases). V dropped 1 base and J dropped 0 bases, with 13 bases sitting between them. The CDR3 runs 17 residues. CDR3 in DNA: TGTGCCAGCAGTTTAGTCACAGGGACATTAGCCAAAAACATTCAGTACTTC. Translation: CASSLVTGTLAKNIQYF.

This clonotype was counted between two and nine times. The CDR3, as DNA: TGCAGTGCCGACATACTAGCGGCCTCCTACGAGCAGTACTTC. Translation gives CSADILAASYEQYF. This chain connects TRBV20-1 to TRBJ2-7; 8 bases map to TRBD2. Looked up from germline, CDR1 is DFQATT and CDR2 is SNEGSKA (reference sequence). The CDR3 totals 14 residues. Trimming removed 6 bases from V and 0 bases from J; junction bases left unmatched: 7.

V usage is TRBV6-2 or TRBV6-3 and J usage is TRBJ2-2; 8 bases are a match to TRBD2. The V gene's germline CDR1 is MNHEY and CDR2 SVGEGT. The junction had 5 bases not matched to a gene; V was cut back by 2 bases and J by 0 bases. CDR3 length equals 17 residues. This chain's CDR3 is CASSYRTGGPNTGELFF. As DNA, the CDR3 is TGTGCCAGCAGTTACAGGACGGGGGGGCCGAACACCGGGGAGCTGTTTTTT.

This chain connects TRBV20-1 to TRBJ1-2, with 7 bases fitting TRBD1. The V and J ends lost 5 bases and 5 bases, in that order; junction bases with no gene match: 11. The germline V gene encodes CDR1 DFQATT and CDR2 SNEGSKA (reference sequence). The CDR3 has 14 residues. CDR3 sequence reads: CSARPTGSGYGYTF. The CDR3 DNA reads TGCAGTGCTCGGCCGACAGGGAGTGGATATGGCTACACCTTC.

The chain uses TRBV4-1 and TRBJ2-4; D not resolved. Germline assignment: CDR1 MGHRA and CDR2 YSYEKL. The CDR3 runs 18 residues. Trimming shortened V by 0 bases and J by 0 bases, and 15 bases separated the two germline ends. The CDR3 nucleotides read TGCGCCAGCAGCCAAGAAGGCCACCCACCTCTAGCCAAAAACATTCAGTACTTC. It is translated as CASSQEGHPPLAKNIQYF.

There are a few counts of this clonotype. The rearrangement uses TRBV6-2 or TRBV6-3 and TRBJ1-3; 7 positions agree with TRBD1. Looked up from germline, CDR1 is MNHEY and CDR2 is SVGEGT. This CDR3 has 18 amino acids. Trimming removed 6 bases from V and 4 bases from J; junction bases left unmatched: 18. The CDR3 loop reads CASSKAPGDRNFGNTIYF. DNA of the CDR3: TGTGCCAGCAGCAAAGCTCCAGGGGACAGAAATTTCGGAAACACCATATATTTT.

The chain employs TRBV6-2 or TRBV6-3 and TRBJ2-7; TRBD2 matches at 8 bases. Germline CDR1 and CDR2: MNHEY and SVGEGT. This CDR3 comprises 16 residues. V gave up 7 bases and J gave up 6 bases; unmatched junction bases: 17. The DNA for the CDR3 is TGTGCCAGCACCCCCCCCGGGAGGGCCCTACTCGGCGAGCAGTACTTC. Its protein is CASTPPGRALLGEQYF.

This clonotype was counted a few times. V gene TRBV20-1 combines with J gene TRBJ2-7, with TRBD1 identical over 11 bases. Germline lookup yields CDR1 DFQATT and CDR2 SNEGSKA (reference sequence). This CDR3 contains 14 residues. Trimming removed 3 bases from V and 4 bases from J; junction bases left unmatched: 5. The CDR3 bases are TGCAGTGCTAGTTTAGGACAGGGGGCTTACGAGCAGTACTTC. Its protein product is CSASLGQGAYEQYF.

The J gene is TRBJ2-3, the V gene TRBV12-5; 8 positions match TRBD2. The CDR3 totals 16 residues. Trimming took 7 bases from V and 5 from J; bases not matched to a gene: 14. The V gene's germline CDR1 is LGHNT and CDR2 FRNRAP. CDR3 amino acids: CASAPEGGGPRDTQYF. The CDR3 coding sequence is TGTGCTAGTGCCCCTGAGGGCGGGGGGCCTAGAGATACGCAGTATTTT.

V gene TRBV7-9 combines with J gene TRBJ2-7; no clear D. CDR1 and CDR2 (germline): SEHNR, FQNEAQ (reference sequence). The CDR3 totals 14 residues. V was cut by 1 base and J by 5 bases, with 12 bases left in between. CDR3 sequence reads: CASSLGGTAHEQYF. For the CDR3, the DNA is TGTGCCAGCAGCTTAGGAGGCACAGCCCACGAGCAGTACTTC. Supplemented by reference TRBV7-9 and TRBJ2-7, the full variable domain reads DTGVSQNPRHKITKRGQNVTFRCDPISEHNRLYWYRQTLGQGPEFLTYFQNEAQLEKSRLLSDRFSAERPKGSFSTLEIQRTEQGDSAMYLCASSLGGTAHEQYFGPGTRLTVT.

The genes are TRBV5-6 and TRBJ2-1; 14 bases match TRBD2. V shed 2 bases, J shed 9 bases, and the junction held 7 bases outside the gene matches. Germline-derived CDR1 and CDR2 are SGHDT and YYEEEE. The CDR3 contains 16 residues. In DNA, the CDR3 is TGTGCCAGCAGCTTCGGGACTAGCGGGAGCAGGGGTGAGCAGTTCTTC. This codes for CASSFGTSGSRGEQFF.

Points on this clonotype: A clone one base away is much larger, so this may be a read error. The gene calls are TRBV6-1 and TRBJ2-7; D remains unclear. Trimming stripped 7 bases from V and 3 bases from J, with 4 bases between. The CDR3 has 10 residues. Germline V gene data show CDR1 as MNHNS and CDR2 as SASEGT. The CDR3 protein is CASTDYEQYF. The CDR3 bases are TGTGCCAGCACTGACTACGAGCAGTACTTC.

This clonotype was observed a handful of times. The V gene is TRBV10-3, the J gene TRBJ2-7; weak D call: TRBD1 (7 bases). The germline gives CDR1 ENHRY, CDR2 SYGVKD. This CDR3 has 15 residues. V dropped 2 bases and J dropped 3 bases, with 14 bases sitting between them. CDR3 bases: TGTGCCATCAGTGAGACCAACAGGGGAGGCTACGAGCAGTACTTC. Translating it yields CAISETNRGGYEQYF.

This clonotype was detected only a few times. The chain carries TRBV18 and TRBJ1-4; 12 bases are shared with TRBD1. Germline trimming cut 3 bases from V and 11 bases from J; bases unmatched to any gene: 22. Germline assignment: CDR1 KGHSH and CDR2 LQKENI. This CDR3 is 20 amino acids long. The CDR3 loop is CASSPNPGTGGVWGFGKLFF. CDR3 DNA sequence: TGTGCCAGCTCACCCAACCCCGGGACAGGGGGCGTTTGGGGCTTCGGGAAACTGTTTTTT.

The CDR3 loop is CASKAGVNHEQYF. In nucleotides, the CDR3 is TGTGCCAGCAAGGCGGGGGTAAATCACGAGCAGTACTTC. The rearrangement joins TRBV6-2 or TRBV6-3 to TRBJ2-7, with TRBD2 matching 7 bases. The ends lost 7 bases at V and 5 bases at J; junction bases unmatched: 8. The CDR3 covers 13 residues. Germline CDR1 reads MNHEY; CDR2 reads SVGEGT.

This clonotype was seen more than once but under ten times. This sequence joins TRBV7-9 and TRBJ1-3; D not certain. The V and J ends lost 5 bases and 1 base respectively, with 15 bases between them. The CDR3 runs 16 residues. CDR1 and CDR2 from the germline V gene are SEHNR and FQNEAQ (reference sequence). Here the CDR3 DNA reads TGTGCCAGCAGCGTCGCATCGTATCGTTCTGGAAACACCATATATTTT. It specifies CASSVASYRSGNTIYF.

The DNA for the CDR3 is TGTGCCAGCAGCCAAGGAGGCGCCGGATTGAACACTGAAGCTTTCTTT. Its protein is CASSQGGAGLNTEAFF. The gene calls are TRBV3-1 and TRBJ1-1; no clear D gene. Trimming removed 1 base at V and 0 bases at J, with 12 bases between. Germline V lookup: CDR1 LGHDT, CDR2 YNNKEL (reference sequence). This CDR3 has 16 residues.

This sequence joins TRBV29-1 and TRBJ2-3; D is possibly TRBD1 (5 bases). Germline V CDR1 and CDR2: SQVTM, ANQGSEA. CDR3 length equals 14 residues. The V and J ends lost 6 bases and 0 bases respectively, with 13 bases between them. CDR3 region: CSVAQGTSTDTQYF. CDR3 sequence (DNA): TGCAGCGTGGCTCAGGGAACCAGCACAGATACGCAGTATTTT.

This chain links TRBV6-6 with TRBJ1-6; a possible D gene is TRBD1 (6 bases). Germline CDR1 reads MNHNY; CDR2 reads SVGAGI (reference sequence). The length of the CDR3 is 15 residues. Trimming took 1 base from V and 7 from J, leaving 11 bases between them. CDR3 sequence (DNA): TGTGCCAGCAGTTACTTACAGGGTAGCAATTCACCCCTCCACTTT. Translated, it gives CASSYLQGSNSPLHF.

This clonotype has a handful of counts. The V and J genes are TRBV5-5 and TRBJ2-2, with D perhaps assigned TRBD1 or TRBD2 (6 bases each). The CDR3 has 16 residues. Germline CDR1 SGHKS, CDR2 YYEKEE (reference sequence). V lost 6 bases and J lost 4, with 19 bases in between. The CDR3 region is CASTPPGAGTTGELFF. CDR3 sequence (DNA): TGTGCCAGCACCCCTCCGGGGGCAGGAACCACCGGGGAGCTGTTTTTT.

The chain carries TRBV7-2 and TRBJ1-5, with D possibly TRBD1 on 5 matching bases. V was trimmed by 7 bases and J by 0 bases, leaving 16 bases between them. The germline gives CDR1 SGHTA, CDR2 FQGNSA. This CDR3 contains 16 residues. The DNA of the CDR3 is TGTGCCAGCAACTCCCCTGGTCAGGGTAGCAATCAGCCCCAGCATTTT. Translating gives CASNSPGQGSNQPQHF.

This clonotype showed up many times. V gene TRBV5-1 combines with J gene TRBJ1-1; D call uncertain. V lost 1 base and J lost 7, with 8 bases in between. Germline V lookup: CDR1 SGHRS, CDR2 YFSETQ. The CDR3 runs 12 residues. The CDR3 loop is CASSLRPGEAFF. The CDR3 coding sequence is TGCGCCAGCAGCTTGAGACCGGGTGAAGCTTTCTTT.

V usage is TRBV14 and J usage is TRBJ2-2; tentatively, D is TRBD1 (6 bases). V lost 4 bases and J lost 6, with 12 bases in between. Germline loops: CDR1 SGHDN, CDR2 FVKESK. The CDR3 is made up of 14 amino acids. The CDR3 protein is CASSPQGTAGELFF. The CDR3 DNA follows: TGTGCCAGCAGCCCACAGGGAACAGCCGGGGAGCTGTTTTTT.

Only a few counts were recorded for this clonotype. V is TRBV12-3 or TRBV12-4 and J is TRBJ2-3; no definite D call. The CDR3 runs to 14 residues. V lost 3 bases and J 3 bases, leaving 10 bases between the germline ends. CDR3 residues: CASSLSAGTDTQYF. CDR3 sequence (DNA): TGTGCCAGCAGTTTGAGCGCCGGGACAGATACGCAGTATTTT.